This T cell receptor beta chain was recovered during a study of T cells in Graves' hyperthyroidism and ophthalmopathy. Overall study results and limits: Also found in blood were most expanded thyroid clonotypes above 0.001. From stable hyperthyroidism, ophthalmopathy was set apart by a 13 V-J model.

Remarks on this clonotype: Its antigen is unidentified.

RNA transcripts gave rise to amplified TCR beta CDR3 regions. TCR CDR3 underwent first-round RT-PCR with the HTBI primer set. TCRdb re-called the multiplex PCR reads through MiXCR, storing one row per CDR3 protein. The profile shows roughly 98,000 distinct CDR3 sequences, roughly 40% of them singletons. Graves' hyperthyroidism was deemed stable given no ophthalmopathy progression within 18 months. V lost 6 bases, J lost 0 bases, and 7 bases stayed unmatched. There are 17 residues in the CDR3. Germline V gene lookup returns CDR1 SGHAT and CDR2 FQNNGV. The origin of this receptor is a young woman with Graves' hyperthyroidism. This rearrangement joins TRBV11-2 to TRBJ2-2; 10 nucleotides line up with TRBD1. The sequencing sample was made of peripheral blood or thyroid tissue (not recorded which). The CDR3 is CASSYSGTGANTGELFF. CDR3 in DNA: TGTGCCAGCAGTTACTCAGGGACAGGGGCGAACACCGGGGAGCTGTTTTTT.